The present TCR beta chain was sequenced within a study of blood T cells in healthy people across ages. Study results and limitations: The study regarded diversity estimates from one million T cells as underestimates. Higher diversity, along with more naive CD4+ cells, distinguished long-lived donors from aged donors.

Together with a sample-barcoded 5' primer, a J-beta primer mix was included in a second PCR lasting roughly 6 to 12 cycles. TCRdb reprocessed the 5' RACE reads via MiXCR and lists one record per CDR3 protein. The sample carries 1.6 million or so distinct CDR3 sequences, roughly 32% recorded once. In regard to this clonotype: Its antigen is unknown.

The CDR3 spans 15 residues. Germline-derived CDR1 and CDR2 are SGHTA and FQGTGA. V was cut by 1 base and J by 2 bases, with 9 bases left in between. About 10 milliliters of peripheral blood were drawn from each donor into EDTA-treated tubes. Isolation recovered at least 6.5 million PBMCs from every sample. The sequence derives from a woman in her 30s in good health. The sequencing input was blood. This chain joins TRBV7-3 and TRBJ2-1, with D maybe TRBD2 (6 bases). The CDR3 spells CASSLNSGTYNEQFF. The CDR3 coding sequence is TGTGCCAGCAGCTTAAATAGCGGAACCTACAATGAGCAGTTCTTC.